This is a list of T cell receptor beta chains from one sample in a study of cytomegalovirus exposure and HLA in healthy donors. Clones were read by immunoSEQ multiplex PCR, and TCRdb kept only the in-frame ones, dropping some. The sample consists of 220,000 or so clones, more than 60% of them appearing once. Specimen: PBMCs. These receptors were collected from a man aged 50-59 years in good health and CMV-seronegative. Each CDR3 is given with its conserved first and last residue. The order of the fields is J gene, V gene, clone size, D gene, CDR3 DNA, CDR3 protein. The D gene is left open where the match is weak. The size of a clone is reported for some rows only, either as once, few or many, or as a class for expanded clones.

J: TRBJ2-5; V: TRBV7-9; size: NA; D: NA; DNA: TGTGCCAGCAGCCAGTTGGAGACCCAGTACTTC; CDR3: CASSQLETQYF
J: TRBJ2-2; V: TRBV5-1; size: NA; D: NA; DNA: TGCGCCAGCAGCTTGAGTCAGGTTAAGACCGGGGAGCTGTTTTTT; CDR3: CASSLSQVKTGELFF
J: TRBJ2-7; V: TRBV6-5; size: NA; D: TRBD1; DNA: TGTGCCAGCAGCCGGGACAGGGTGAACGAGCAGTACTTC; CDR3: CASSRDRVNEQYF
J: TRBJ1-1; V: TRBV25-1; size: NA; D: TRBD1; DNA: TGTGCCAGCAGTGATCTTCCGGGACAGGACGTTTTTTACACTGAAGCTTTCTTT; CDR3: CASSDLPGQDVFYTEAFF
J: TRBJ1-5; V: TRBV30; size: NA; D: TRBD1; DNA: TGTGCCTGGAGTGTTTTGGGGACAGCTAATCAGCCCCAGCATTTT; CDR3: CAWSVLGTANQPQHF
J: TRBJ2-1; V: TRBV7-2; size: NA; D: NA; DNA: TGTGCCAGCAGCCCGCGACCGGGACTCGAATCCCCCTACAATGAGCAGTTCTTC; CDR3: CASSPRPGLESPYNEQFF
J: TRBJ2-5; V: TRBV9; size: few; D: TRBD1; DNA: TGTGCCAGCAGCGCAACAATAACAGGGGGTGGTGAGACCCAGTACTTC; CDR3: CASSATITGGGETQYF
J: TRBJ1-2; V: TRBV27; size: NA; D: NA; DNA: TGTGCCAGCAGCTTGGACAGTCAACCCCACCATGGCTACACCTTC; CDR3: CASSLDSQPHHGYTF
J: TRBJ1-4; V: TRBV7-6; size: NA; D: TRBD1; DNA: TGTGCCAGCAGCCTTTTACCGGGACAGGGGTTTGAAAAACTGTTTTTT; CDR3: CASSLLPGQGFEKLFF
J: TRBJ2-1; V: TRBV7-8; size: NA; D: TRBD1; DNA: TGTGCCAGCAGCTTAGACTTGCCGGGACAGGGGTCTAACAATGAGCAGTTCTTC; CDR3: CASSLDLPGQGSNNEQFF
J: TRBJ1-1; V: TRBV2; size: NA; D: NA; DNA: TGTGCCAGCAGTTCGACCGGGACACAGAAACGAGGGGTAGACACTGAAGCTTTCTTT; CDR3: CASSSTGTQKRGVDTEAFF
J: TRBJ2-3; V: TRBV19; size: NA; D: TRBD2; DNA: TGTGCCAGTAGTATAGCTACTAGCGGCGGAACGCAGTATTTT; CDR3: CASSIATSGGTQYF
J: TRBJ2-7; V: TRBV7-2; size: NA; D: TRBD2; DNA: TGTGCCAGCAGCGCGGGACTAGCCCGCGAGCAGTACTTC; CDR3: CASSAGLAREQYF
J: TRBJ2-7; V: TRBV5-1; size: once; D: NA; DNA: TGCGCCAGCAGCGGGACGGGGGCCTACGAGCAGTACTTC; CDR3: CASSGTGAYEQYF
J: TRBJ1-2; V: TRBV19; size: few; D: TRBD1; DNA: TGTGCCAGTAGTAGGGACAGGGGGGGATATGGCTACACCTTC; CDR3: CASSRDRGGYGYTF
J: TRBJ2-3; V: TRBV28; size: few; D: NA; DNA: TGTGCCAGCAGGCCCCAGGGGCAAGGGACAGATACGCAGTATTTT; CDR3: CASRPQGQGTDTQYF
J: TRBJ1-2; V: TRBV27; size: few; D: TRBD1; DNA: TGTGCCAGCTGTCCCGGGACAGGGTCAGTGGGGGCCTATGGCTACACCTTC; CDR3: CASCPGTGSVGAYGYTF
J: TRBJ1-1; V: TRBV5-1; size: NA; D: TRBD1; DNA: TGCGCCAGCATACGGGGACAGGGGGGCACTGAAGCTTTCTTT; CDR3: CASIRGQGGTEAFF
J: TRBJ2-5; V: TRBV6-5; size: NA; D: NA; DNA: TGTGCCAGCAGTTACGGCGTCGCAGGACAAGAGACCCAGTACTTC; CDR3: CASSYGVAGQETQYF
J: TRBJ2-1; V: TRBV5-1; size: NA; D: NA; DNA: TGCGCCAGCAGCTTGGGGATGGCGGGTATATACAATGAGCAGTTCTTC; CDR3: CASSLGMAGIYNEQFF
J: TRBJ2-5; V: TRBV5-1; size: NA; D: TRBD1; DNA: TGCGCCAGCAGCTTGGTGGGGACAGGGGTCATGGAGACCCAGTACTTC; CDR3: CASSLVGTGVMETQYF
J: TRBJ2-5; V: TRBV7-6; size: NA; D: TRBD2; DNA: TGTGCCAGCAGCTTAGGAGTTTACGGGAGGGGGCAAGAGACCCAGTACTTC; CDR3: CASSLGVYGRGQETQYF
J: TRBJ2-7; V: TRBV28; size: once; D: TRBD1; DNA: TGTGCCAGCAGTTTGGGGACAGGGGTCCCTTACGAGCAGTACTTC; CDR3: CASSLGTGVPYEQYF
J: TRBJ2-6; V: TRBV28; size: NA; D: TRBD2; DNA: TGTGCCAGCAGTCCCGGGACTAGCGGAATTGGGGCCAACGTCCTGACTTTC; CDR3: CASSPGTSGIGANVLTF
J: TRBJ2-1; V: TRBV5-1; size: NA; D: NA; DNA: TGCGCCAGCAGCCCCCAGGGGGGCCTAAGTCGGAACAATGAGCAGTTCTTC; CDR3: CASSPQGGLSRNNEQFF
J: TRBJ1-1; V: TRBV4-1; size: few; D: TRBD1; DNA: TGCGCCAGCAGCCGGACTAGTTCCGGGACAGGGAACACTGAAGCTTTCTTT; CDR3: CASSRTSSGTGNTEAFF
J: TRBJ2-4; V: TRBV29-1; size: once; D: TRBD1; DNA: TGCAGCGTTGGGGACAGGGGTTTTCTAGCCAAAAACATTCAGTACTTC; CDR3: CSVGDRGFLAKNIQYF
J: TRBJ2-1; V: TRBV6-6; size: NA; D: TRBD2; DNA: TGTGCCGGCAGCAAGGGACTAGCGGGAGGAGATGAGCAGTTCTTC; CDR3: CAGSKGLAGGDEQFF
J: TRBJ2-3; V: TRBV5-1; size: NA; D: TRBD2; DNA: TGCGCCAGCAGCTTGGTAGCGGGGACCACAGATACGCAGTATTTT; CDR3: CASSLVAGTTDTQYF
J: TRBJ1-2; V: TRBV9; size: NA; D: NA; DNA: TGTGCCAGCAGCGTAAACTGGTTTGGCTATGGCTACACCTTC; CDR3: CASSVNWFGYGYTF
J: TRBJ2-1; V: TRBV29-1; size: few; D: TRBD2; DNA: TGCAGCGTGGGGGGCCTAGCGGGGAATGAGCAGTTCTTC; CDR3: CSVGGLAGNEQFF
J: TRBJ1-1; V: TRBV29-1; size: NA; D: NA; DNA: TGCAGCGTCACAGCTATGAACACTGAAGCTTTCTTT; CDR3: CSVTAMNTEAFF
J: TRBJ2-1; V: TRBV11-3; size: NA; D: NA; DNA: TGTGCCAGCAGCGGGGGGTCCTCCTACAATGAGCAGTTCTTC; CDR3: CASSGGSSYNEQFF
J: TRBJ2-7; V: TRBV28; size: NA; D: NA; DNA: TGTGCCAGCAGCCGAACATGGAGAGAGCAGTACTTC; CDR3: CASSRTWREQYF
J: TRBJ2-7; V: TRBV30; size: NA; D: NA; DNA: TGTGCCTGGAGCAGGAGGGGCAGTGGATCCTACGAGCAGTACTTC; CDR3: CAWSRRGSGSYEQYF
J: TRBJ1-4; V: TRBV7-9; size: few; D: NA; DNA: TGTGCCAGCAGCTTGGGTGGGGCTGGGTATGAAAAACTGTTTTTT; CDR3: CASSLGGAGYEKLFF
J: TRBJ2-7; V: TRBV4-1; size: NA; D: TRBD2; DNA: TGCGCCAGCAGCCAAGAAATTAGGGTAGCGGGAGGGCCGGGAGTTTACGAGCAGTACTTC; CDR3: CASSQEIRVAGGPGVYEQYF
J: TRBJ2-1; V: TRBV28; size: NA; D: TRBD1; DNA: TGTGCCAGCAGTTTCACCCGACAGGGGGCACGGAATGAGCAGTTCTTC; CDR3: CASSFTRQGARNEQFF
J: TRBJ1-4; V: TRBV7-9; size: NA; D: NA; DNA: TGTGCCAGCAGGCCCCCCCTGGGCGTAGGGGATGAAAAACTGTTTTTT; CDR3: CASRPPLGVGDEKLFF
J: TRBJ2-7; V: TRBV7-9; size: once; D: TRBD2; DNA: TGTGCCAGCAGCCCCCCCTGGGTGGGACTAGCGGGAATGTACGAGCAGTACTTC; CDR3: CASSPPWVGLAGMYEQYF
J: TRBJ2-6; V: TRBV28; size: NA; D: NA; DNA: TGTGCCAGCCTCCCCTCTGGGGCCAACGTCCTGACTTTC; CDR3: CASLPSGANVLTF
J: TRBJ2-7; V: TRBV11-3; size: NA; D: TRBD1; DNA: TGTGCCAGCAGCCTAGGGACAGGGGTGACCTACGAGCAGTACTTC; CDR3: CASSLGTGVTYEQYF
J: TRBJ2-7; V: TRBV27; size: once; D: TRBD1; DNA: TGTGCCAGCAGCACCGACAGGGGGCGATTCGAGCAGTACTTC; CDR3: CASSTDRGRFEQYF
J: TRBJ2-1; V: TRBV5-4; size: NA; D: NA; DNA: TGTGCCAGCAGCACGGGACATCTTAACAATGAGCAGTTCTTC; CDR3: CASSTGHLNNEQFF
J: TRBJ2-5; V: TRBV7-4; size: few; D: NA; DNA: TGTGCCAGCAGCTTACGGGCGGGATTCGAGACCCAGTACTTC; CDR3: CASSLRAGFETQYF
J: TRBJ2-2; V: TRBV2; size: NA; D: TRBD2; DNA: TGTGCCAGCAGCCTCAAGACTAGCGGGAGTTCCGGGGAGCTGTTTTTT; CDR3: CASSLKTSGSSGELFF
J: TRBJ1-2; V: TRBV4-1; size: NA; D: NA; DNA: TGCGCCAGCAGCCAAGCGAGACAAAACTATGGCTACACCTTC; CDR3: CASSQARQNYGYTF
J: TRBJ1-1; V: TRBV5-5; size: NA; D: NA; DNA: TGTGCCAGCAGCTTGTCGTGGCAGGGGAACACTGAAGCTTTCTTT; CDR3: CASSLSWQGNTEAFF
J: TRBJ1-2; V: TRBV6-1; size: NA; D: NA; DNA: TGTGCCAGCAGTGATCTCCACGAGGCTAGGGGCTACACCTTC; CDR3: CASSDLHEARGYTF
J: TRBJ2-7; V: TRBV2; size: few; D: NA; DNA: TGTGCCAGCAGTGAAGGTGCTAGACGCCTAGTGGGAGTTAGCTACTTC; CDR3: CASSEGARRLVGVSYF
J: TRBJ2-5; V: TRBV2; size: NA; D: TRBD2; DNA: TGTGCCAGCAGTGGGACTAGCGGGCGGGAGACCCAGTACTTC; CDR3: CASSGTSGRETQYF